What follows are 24 T cell receptor beta chains derived from one specimen sequenced in a study of regulatory T cells in long-lasting Graves disease. CDR3-region Arm-PCR and iRepertoire HTBI primers produced the TCR beta libraries. TCRdb reprocessed the multiplex PCR reads via MiXCR and lists one record per CDR3 protein. Of roughly 700,000 distinct CDR3 sequences listed, about 32% are singletons. Noted time point: persistent/refractory GD, antithyroid drugs over 5 years with positive TRAb. RNA extracted from PBMCs served as the sequencing template. Sequenced material: peripheral blood mononuclear cells (PBMCs), taken when the disease was refractory, from a patient treated with antithyroid drugs. The source of these receptors is a female donor with Graves disease.

In its sample, this clonotype was seen a few times. This chain connects TRBV30 to TRBJ1-2; 9 bases map to TRBD1. The CDR3 covers 14 residues. The ends lost 4 bases at V and 3 bases at J; junction bases unmatched: 6. Germline CDR1 reads GTSNPN; CDR2 reads SVGIG (reference sequence). The CDR3 nucleotides are TGTGCCTGGACACACAGGGGGCGGGACTATGGCTACACCTTC. Protein: CAWTHRGRDYGYTF.

This clonotype was found many times. This chain joins TRBV6-1 and TRBJ2-7; maybe TRBD2 (6 bases). Germline CDR1 MNHNS, CDR2 SASEGT. This CDR3 comprises 15 residues. V lost 4 bases to trimming and J lost 0 bases, with 13 bases between them. The CDR3 here is CASSGGVDGSYEQYF. The CDR3, as DNA: TGTGCCAGCAGTGGGGGGGTGGATGGCTCCTACGAGCAGTACTTC.

This clonotype was found a few times. The chain couples TRBV6-2 or TRBV6-3 to TRBJ2-2; D is perhaps TRBD1 (5 bases). V lost 2 bases to trimming and J lost 0 bases, with 7 bases between them. The CDR3 is 15 amino acids. In germline, CDR1 is MNHEY, CDR2 SVGEGT. The CDR3 sequence: CASSYRQTNTGELFF. The CDR3 DNA reads TGTGCCAGCAGTTACCGACAGACGAACACCGGGGAGCTGTTTTTT.

The chain combines TRBV7-3 with TRBJ1-2; 10 nucleotides line up with TRBD1. The CDR3 spans 13 residues. Germline-derived CDR1 and CDR2 are SGHTA and FQGTGA. The V gene end was trimmed by 4 bases and the J gene end by 7 bases; junction bases not matched to a gene: 3. Here the CDR3 DNA reads TGTGCCAGCAGCTACGGGACAGGGGCTGGCTACACCTTC. Residues: CASSYGTGAGYTF.

In this sample, this clonotype turned up a few times. The CDR3 protein is CASSGQVYTGELFF. The CDR3 DNA is TGTGCCAGCAGTGGACAGGTCTACACCGGGGAGCTGTTTTTT. The chain joins TRBV6-1 to TRBJ2-2; tentatively, D is TRBD1 (6 bases). The germline CDR1 and CDR2 sequences are MNHNS and SASEGT. This CDR3 is built from 14 residues. The V and J ends lost 4 bases and 3 bases respectively, with 9 bases between them.

The chain couples TRBV19 to TRBJ1-1; TRBD1 is a possible D gene (6 bases). This CDR3 has 14 amino acids. With 7 bases removed from V and 0 bases from J, the gap between germline ends came to 12 bases. Per germline, CDR1 LNHDA and CDR2 SQIVND (reference sequence). CDR3 DNA: TGTGCCAGTATGTACAGGGACCTGAACACTGAAGCTTTCTTT. Translation gives CASMYRDLNTEAFF.

This clonotype was seen a handful of times. The genes are TRBV29-1 and TRBJ2-7; D is perhaps TRBD1 (6 bases). The CDR3 consists of 16 residues. Trimming removed 3 bases from V and 0 bases from J, with 18 bases in between. Germline values: CDR1 SQVTM, CDR2 ANQGSEA. CDR3 amino acids: CSVDQGGKRSSYEQYF. The CDR3 bases are TGCAGCGTTGACCAAGGGGGAAAGCGGAGCTCCTACGAGCAGTACTTC.

This clonotype was seen repeatedly, ten times or more. CDR3 loop: CASSSRYEQYF. The CDR3 DNA reads as TGTGCCAGCAGTTCAAGATACGAGCAGTACTTC. The V and J genes are TRBV28 and TRBJ2-7; D is unclear. CDR1 MDHEN and CDR2 SYDVKM come from the germline V gene. V dropped 4 bases and J dropped 4 bases, with 5 bases sitting between them. The CDR3 loop spans 11 amino acids.

The V gene is TRBV25-1, the J gene TRBJ1-5; 8 bases align to TRBD1. After removal of 11 bases from V and 4 bases from J, the junction contained 13 bases not matched to a gene. The CDR3 has 15 residues. Germline V gene data show CDR1 as MGHDK and CDR2 as SYGVNS. This CDR3 is CAAKIERQGNQPQHF. The CDR3 DNA follows: TGTGCCGCCAAAATCGAACGACAGGGGAATCAGCCCCAGCATTTT.

The genes are TRBV29-1 and TRBJ1-4; D possibly corresponds to TRBD1 (5 bases). The germline CDR1 and CDR2 sequences are SQVTM and ANQGSEA. The CDR3 is 13 amino acids. Trimming removed 7 bases at V and 4 bases at J, with 13 bases between. CDR3 region: CSALGQSNEKLFF. The CDR3 region has the DNA TGCAGCGCCCTGGGGCAGAGTAATGAAAAACTGTTTTTT.

The chain links TRBV28 to TRBJ1-3, with TRBD1 as a possible D gene (5 bases). The CDR3 has 15 residues. Trimming pared 1 base from V and 2 bases from J, leaving 9 bases between. Germline-derived CDR1 and CDR2 are MDHEN and SYDVKM. The CDR3 loop reads CASSLSGRAGNTIYF. In nucleotides, the CDR3 is TGTGCCAGCAGTTTATCGGGCAGGGCTGGAAACACCATATATTTT.

The J gene is TRBJ1-3, the V gene TRBV29-1, with 9 bases lining up with TRBD1. The length of the CDR3 is 14 residues. Looked up from germline, CDR1 is SQVTM and CDR2 is ANQGSEA. V was pared by 4 bases and J by 4 bases, with 5 bases of the junction left unmatched. CDR3 sequence (DNA): TGCAGCGTTGCTGGGACAGGGTCAGGAAACACCATATATTTT. The encoded protein is CSVAGTGSGNTIYF.

In its sample, this clonotype was seen many times. This chain joins TRBV12-3 or TRBV12-4 and TRBJ1-1, with 10 bases fitting TRBD1. V lost 7 bases, J lost 2 bases, and 7 bases stayed unmatched. CDR3 length: 15 amino acids. Written as DNA, the CDR3 is TGTGCCAGCACCCTGACAGGGGGCTCAAACACTGAAGCTTTCTTT. Translation: CASTLTGGSNTEAFF.

This sequence joins TRBV7-3 and TRBJ2-5; the D gene is possibly TRBD1 (6 bases). Looked up from germline, CDR1 is SGHTA and CDR2 is FQGTGA. The V end lost 2 bases, the J end lost 3 bases, and 10 bases lay between the germline ends. The CDR3 totals 14 residues. CDR3 nucleotide sequence: TGTGCCAGCAGCTTAGGTCAGGGGAAAGAGACCCAGTACTTC. Amino acid sequence: CASSLGQGKETQYF.

This clonotype has a handful of counts. The V gene is TRBV11-2, the J gene TRBJ2-7; D uncertain. CDR1 is SGHAT and CDR2 is FQNNGV in the germline V gene. Trimming removed 0 bases from V and 0 bases from J, with 9 bases in between. The CDR3 spans 15 residues. The CDR3 bases are TGTGCCAGCAGCTTAGAGTCCGACGGCTCCTACGAGCAGTACTTC. Its translation is CASSLESDGSYEQYF. The variable domain in full, completed from reference TRBV11-2 and TRBJ2-7, reads EAGVAQSPRYKIIEKRQSVAFWCNPISGHATLYWYQQILGQGPKLLIQFQNNGVVDDSQLPKDRFSAERLKGVDSTLKIQPAKLEDSAVYLCASSLESDGSYEQYFGPGTRLTVT.

The chain links TRBV9 to TRBJ1-1; no definite D call. The V gene's germline CDR1 is SGDLS and CDR2 YYNGEE. V dropped 4 bases and J dropped 0 bases, with 10 bases sitting between them. The CDR3 contains 14 residues. CDR3: CASSRRAMNTEAFF. The CDR3 nucleotides read TGTGCCAGCAGCCGGAGGGCTATGAACACTGAAGCTTTCTTT.

The chain employs TRBV11-2 and TRBJ2-7; TRBD2 might be the D (8 bases). V lost 3 bases, J lost 6 bases, and 18 bases lay in between. Germline V gene lookup returns CDR1 SGHAT and CDR2 FQNNGV. This CDR3 comprises 15 residues. The CDR3 sequence is CASSFSGTATGEQYF. In DNA, the CDR3 is TGTGCCAGCAGCTTTAGCGGGACAGCTACGGGCGAGCAGTACTTC.

This clonotype was found a few times. The chain is built from TRBV29-1 and TRBJ2-5; D perhaps matches TRBD2 (7 bases). Trimming removed 4 bases at V and 5 bases at J, with 20 bases between. Germline V gene data show CDR1 as SQVTM and CDR2 as ANQGSEA. This CDR3 contains 15 residues. The CDR3 nucleotides are TGCAGCGTTGCTTTGGGGGCGGGGGAGGGGGAGACCCAGTACTTC. It is translated as CSVALGAGEGETQYF. The full variable domain, its missing parts supplied by reference TRBV29-1 and TRBJ2-5, is SAVISQKPSRDICQRGTSLTIQCQVDSQVTMMFWYRQQPGQSLTLIATANQGSEATYESGFVIDKFPISRPNLTFSTLTVSNMSPEDSSIYLCSVALGAGEGETQYFGPGTRLLVL.

The rearrangement joins TRBV10-3 to TRBJ2-7; TRBD2 aligns across 14 bases. V lost 2 bases and J lost 2; bases outside the gene matches: 2. Germline V gene data show CDR1 as ENHRY and CDR2 as SYGVKD. The CDR3 runs to 16 residues. The CDR3 DNA follows: TGTGCCATCAGTGAGGGGACTAGCGGGAGACCCTACGAGCAGTACTTC. This encodes CAISEGTSGRPYEQYF.

The chain employs TRBV29-1 and TRBJ2-1; TRBD2 matches at 11 bases. J lost 5 bases, V lost 3 bases, and 3 bases had no gene match. This CDR3 comprises 14 residues. In germline, CDR1 is SQVTM, CDR2 ANQGSEA. For the CDR3, the DNA is TGCAGCGTTGATGGACTAGCGGGCGACAATGAGCAGTTCTTC. Amino acid sequence: CSVDGLAGDNEQFF.

CDR3 in amino acids: CASSPVEWTQYF. Here the CDR3 DNA reads TGTGCCAGCAGCCCCGTCGAATGGACCCAGTACTTC. The genes are TRBV7-9 and TRBJ2-5; D unclear. Germline V CDR1 and CDR2: SEHNR, FQNEAQ (reference sequence). The CDR3 covers 12 residues. Trimming removed 5 bases at V and 7 bases at J, with 11 bases between.

V gene TRBV11-2 combines with J gene TRBJ1-2, with D maybe TRBD1 (5 bases). CDR1 and CDR2 (germline): SGHAT, FQNNGV. CDR3 length equals 14 residues. Trimming removed 5 bases from V and 4 bases from J, with 14 bases in between. The CDR3 bases are TGTGCCAGCAGCCAAGGGGAAGTTGGCTATGGCTACACCTTC. Translated, it gives CASSQGEVGYGYTF.

The chain is built from TRBV19 and TRBJ2-5; tentatively, D is TRBD1 or TRBD2 (5 bases each). The germline CDR1 and CDR2 sequences are LNHDA and SQIVND (reference sequence). The V end lost 6 bases, the J end lost 1 base, and 9 bases lay between the germline ends. The CDR3 has 13 amino acids. Here the CDR3 reads CASSGARQETQYF. CDR3 DNA: TGTGCCAGTAGCGGGGCCCGCCAAGAGACCCAGTACTTC.

The J gene is TRBJ1-2, the V gene TRBV29-1; no definite D call. The CDR3 sequence is 11 residues long. The V end was cut by 4 bases, the J end by 2 bases, with 5 bases between. Per germline, CDR1 SQVTM and CDR2 ANQGSEA. CDR3 in amino acids: CSVVRNYGYTF. CDR3 in DNA: TGCAGCGTTGTCCGAAACTATGGCTACACCTTC.